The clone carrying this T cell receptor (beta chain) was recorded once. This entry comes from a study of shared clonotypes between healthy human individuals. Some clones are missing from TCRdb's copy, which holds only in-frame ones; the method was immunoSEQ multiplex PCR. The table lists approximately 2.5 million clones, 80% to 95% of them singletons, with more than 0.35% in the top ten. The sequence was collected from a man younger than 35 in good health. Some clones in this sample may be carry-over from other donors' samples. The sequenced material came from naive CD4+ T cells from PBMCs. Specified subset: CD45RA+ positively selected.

CDR3 DNA: TGTGCCAGCAGTTTACCAGGGGCGACTGAAGCTTTCTTT. Translating it yields CASSLPGATEAFF. V and J are TRBV27 and TRBJ1-1, with a tentative D call TRBD1 (6 bases). CDR3 size: 13 residues. Deletions cut 2 bases from V and 5 bases from J, with 9 bases between. CDR1 is MNHEY, CDR2 SMNVEV, per germline (reference sequence).